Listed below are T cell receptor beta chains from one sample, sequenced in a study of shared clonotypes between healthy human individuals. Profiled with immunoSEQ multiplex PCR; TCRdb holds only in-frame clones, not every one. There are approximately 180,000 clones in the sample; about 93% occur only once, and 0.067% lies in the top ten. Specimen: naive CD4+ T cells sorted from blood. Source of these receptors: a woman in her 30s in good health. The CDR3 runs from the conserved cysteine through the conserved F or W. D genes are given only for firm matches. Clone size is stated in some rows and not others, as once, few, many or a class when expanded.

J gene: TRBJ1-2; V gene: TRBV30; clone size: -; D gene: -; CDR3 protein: CAWSTTDYYGYTF; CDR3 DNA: TGTGCCTGGAGTACGACAGACTACTATGGCTACACCTTC
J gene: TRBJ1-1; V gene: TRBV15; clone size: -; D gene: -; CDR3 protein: CATSSQLNTEAFF; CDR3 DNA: TGTGCCACCAGCAGTCAGTTGAACACTGAAGCTTTCTTT
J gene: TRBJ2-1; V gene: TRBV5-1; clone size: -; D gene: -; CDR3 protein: CASSIQAQGRGLISYNEQFF; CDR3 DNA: TGCGCCAGCAGCATCCAGGCTCAGGGAAGAGGACTAATTTCCTACAATGAGCAGTTCTTC
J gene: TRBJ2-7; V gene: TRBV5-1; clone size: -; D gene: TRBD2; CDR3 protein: CASSWGLAGSYEQYF; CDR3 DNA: TGCGCCAGCAGCTGGGGCCTAGCGGGCTCCTACGAGCAGTACTTC
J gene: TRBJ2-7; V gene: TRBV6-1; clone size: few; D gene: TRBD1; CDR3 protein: CASSPYGTVYEQYF; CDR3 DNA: TGTGCCAGCAGTCCGTACGGGACAGTCTACGAGCAGTACTTC
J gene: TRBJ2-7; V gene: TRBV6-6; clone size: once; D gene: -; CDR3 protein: CASRSQQTAYEQYF; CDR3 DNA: TGTGCCAGCAGGTCCCAACAGACGGCCTACGAGCAGTACTTC
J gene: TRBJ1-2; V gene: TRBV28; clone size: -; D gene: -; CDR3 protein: CASSLGRLYGYTF; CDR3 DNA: TGTGCCAGCAGTTTAGGGCGGCTCTATGGCTACACCTTC
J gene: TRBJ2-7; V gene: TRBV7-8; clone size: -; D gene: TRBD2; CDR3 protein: CASSIIAGEAFDEQYF; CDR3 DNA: TGTGCCAGCAGCATCATAGCGGGAGAGGCGTTCGACGAGCAGTACTTC
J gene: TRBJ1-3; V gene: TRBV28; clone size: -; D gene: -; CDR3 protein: CASSLGFSGNTIYF; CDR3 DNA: TGTGCCAGCAGTTTAGGGTTCTCTGGAAACACCATATATTTT
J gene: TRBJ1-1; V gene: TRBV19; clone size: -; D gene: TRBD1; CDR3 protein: CASSTREGQGKAFF; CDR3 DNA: TGTGCCAGTAGTACCAGAGAGGGACAGGGGAAAGCTTTCTTT
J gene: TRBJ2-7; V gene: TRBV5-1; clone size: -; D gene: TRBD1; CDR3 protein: CASSVKTGSGYEQYF; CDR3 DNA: TGCGCCAGCAGCGTAAAGACAGGGTCGGGCTACGAGCAGTACTTC
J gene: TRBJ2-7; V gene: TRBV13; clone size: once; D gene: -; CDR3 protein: CASSLGRLYEQYF; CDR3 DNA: TGTGCCAGCAGCTTAGGGCGACTGTACGAGCAGTACTTC
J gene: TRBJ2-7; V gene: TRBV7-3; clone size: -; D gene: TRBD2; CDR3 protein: CASSLTGGRAIHEQYF; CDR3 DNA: TGTGCCAGCAGCCTAACAGGCGGGAGGGCCATCCACGAGCAGTACTTC
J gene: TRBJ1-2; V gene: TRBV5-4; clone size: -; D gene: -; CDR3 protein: CASSLDRGTGYGYTF; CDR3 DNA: TGTGCCAGCAGCTTGGATCGGGGGACGGGTTATGGCTACACCTTC
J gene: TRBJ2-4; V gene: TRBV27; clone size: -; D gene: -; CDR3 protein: CASSSPPGNIQYF; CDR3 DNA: TGTGCCAGCAGTTCTCCTCCAGGAAACATTCAGTACTTC
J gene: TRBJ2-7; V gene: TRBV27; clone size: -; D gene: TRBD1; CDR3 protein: CASSFWGQGRSEQYF; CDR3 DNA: TGTGCCAGCAGTTTCTGGGGACAGGGCCGAAGCGAGCAGTACTTC
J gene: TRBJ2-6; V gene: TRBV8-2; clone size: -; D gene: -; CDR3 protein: CGNRGQSRANVLTF; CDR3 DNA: TGTGGCAATAGAGGACAAAGTCGGGCCAACGTCCTGACTTTC
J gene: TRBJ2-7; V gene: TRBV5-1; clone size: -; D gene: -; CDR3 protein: CASNPTGGAYEQYF; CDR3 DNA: TGCGCCAGTAATCCGACAGGAGGAGCCTACGAGCAGTACTTC
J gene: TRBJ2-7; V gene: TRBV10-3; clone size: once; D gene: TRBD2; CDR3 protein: CASAGGASGSPYEQYF; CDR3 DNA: TGTGCCTCCGCGGGTGGGGCTAGCGGGAGTCCGTACGAGCAGTACTTC
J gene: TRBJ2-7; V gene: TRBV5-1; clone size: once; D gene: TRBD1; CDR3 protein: CASSFLGQASSYEQYF; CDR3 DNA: TGCGCCAGCAGCTTCCTGGGACAGGCGAGCTCCTACGAGCAGTACTTC
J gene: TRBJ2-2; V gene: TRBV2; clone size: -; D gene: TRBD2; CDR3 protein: CASAAGTRTGELFF; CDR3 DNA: TGTGCCAGCGCAGCCGGGACTAGGACCGGGGAGCTGTTTTTT
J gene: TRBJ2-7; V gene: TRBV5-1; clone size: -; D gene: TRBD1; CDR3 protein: CASSLTGTVYEQYF; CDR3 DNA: TGCGCCAGCAGCCTGACCGGGACAGTTTACGAGCAGTACTTC
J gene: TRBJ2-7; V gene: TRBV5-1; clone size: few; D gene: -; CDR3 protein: CASSADGEQYF; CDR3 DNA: TGCGCCAGCAGCGCGGACGGGGAGCAGTACTTC
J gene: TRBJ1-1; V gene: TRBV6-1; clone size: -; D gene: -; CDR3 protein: CASSEFWNTEAFF; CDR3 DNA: TGTGCCAGCAGTGAATTCTGGAACACTGAAGCTTTCTTT
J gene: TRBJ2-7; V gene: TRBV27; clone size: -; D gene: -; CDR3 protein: CASSLGDWTYEQYF; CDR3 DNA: TGTGCCAGCAGTCTAGGAGACTGGACCTACGAGCAGTACTTC
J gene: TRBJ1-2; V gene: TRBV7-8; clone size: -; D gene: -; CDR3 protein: CASSLMGRTAYGYTF; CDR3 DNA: TGTGCCAGCAGCTTAATGGGAAGGACGGCCTATGGCTACACCTTC